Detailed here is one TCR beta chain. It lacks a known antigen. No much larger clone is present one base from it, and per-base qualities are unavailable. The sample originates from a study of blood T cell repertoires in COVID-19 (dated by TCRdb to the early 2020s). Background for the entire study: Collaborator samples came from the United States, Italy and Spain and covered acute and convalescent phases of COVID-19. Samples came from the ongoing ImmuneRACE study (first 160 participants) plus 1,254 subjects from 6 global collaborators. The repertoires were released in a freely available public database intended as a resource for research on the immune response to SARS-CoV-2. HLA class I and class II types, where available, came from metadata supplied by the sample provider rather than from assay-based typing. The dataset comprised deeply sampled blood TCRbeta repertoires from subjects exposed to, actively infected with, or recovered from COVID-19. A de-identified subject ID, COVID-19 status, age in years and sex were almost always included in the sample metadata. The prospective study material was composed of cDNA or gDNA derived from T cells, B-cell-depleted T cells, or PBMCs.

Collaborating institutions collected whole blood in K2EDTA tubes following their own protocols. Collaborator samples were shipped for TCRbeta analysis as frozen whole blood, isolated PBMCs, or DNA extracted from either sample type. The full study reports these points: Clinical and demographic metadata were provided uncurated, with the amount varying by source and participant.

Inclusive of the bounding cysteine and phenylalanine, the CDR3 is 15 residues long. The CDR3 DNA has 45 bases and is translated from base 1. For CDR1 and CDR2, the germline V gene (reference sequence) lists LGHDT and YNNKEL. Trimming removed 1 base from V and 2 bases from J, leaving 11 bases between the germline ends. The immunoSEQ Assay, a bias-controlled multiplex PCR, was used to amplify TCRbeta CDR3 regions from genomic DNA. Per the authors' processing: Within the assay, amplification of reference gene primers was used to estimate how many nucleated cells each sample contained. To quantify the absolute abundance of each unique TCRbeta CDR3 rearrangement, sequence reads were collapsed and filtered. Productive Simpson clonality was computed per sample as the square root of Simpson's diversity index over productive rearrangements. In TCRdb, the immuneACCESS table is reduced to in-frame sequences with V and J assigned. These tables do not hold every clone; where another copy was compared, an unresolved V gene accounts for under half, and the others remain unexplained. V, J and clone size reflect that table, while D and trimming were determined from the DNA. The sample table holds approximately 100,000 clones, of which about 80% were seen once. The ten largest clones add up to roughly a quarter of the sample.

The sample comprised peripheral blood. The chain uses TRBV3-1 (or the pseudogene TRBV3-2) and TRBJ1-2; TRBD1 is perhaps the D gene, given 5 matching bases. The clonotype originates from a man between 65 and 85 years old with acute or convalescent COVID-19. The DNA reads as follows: TGTGCCAGCAGCCAAGGTTCGGGGGTCAACTATGGCTACACCTTC. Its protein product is CASSQGSGVNYGYTF.